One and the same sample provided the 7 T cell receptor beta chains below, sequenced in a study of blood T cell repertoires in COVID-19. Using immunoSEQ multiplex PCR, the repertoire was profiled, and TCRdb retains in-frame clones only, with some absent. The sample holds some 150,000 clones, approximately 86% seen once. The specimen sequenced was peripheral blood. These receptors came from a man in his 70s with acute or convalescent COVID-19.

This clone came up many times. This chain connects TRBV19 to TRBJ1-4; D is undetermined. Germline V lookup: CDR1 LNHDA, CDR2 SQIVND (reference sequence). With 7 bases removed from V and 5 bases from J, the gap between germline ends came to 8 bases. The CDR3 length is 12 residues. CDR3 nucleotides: TGTGCCAGTACTCACTTCAATGAAAAACTGTTTTTT. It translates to CASTHFNEKLFF.

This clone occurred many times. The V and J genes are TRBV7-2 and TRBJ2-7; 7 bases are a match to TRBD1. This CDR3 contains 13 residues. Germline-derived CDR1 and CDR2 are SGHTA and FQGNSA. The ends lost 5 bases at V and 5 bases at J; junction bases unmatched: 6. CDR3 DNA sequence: TGTGCCAGCAGCATTCGGACAGGCGACGAGCAGTACTTC. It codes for CASSIRTGDEQYF.

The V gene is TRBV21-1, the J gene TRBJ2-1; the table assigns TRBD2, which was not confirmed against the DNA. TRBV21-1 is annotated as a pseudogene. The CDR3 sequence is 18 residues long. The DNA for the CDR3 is TGTGCCAGCAGCAAAGAGTCTGGGACTAGCGGGAGGTGGGCTGAGCAGTTCTTC. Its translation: CASSKESGTSGRWAEQFF.

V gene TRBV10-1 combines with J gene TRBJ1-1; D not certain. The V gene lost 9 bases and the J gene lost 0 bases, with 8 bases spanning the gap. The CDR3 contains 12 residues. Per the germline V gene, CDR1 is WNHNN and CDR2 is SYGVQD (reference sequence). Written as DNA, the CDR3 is TGCGCCAGGGGCCATGTGAACACTGAAGCTTTCTTT. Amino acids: CARGHVNTEAFF.

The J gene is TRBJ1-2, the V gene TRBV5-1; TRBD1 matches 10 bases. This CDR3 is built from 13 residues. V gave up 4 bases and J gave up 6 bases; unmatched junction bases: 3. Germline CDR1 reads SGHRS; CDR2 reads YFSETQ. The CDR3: CASSPGQGNGYTF. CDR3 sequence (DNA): TGCGCCAGCAGCCCGGGACAGGGGAATGGCTACACCTTC.

Here the CDR3 DNA reads TGTGCCAGTAGGAAAACAGGGGGCTCCTACGAGCAGTACTTC. Protein product: CASRKTGGSYEQYF. The chain carries TRBV19 and TRBJ2-7; 8 bases are a match to TRBD1. Germline CDR1 is LNHDA and CDR2 is SQIVND (reference sequence). This CDR3 is built from 14 residues. Unmatched junction bases numbered 4, after V lost 6 bases and J lost 0 bases.

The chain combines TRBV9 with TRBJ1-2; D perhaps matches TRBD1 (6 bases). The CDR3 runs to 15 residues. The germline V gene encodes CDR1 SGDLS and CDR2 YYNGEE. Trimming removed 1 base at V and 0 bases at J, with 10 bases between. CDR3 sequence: CASSVLWTANYGYTF. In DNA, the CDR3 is TGTGCCAGCAGCGTACTTTGGACAGCTAACTATGGCTACACCTTC.